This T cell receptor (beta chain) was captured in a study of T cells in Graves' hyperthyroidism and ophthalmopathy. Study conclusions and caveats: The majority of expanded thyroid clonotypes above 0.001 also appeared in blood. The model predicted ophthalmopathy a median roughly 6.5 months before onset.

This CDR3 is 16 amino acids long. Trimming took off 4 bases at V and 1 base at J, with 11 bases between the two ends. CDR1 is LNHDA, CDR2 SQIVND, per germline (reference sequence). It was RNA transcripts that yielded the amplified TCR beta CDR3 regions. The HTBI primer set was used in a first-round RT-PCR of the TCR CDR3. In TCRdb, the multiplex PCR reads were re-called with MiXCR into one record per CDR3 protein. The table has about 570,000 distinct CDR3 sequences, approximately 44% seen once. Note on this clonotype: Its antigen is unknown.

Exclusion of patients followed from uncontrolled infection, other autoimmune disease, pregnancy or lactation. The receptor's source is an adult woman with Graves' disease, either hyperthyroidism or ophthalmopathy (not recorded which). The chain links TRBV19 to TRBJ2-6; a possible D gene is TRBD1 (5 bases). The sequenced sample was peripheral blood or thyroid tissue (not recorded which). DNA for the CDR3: TGTGCCAGTAGTACCCCAGGACAATCTGGGGCCAACGTCCTGACTTTC. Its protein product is CASSTPGQSGANVLTF.